This passage covers 3 T cell receptor beta chains from one sample sequenced in a study of T cell responses to AZD1222 COVID-19 vaccine. Sequencing used immunoSEQ multiplex PCR; TCRdb keeps in-frame clones, though not all of them. This table has 140,000 to 150,000 clones, 85% to 95% appearing once. Sequenced here: peripheral blood, sampled on day 0 of AZD1222 vaccination. Source of these receptors: an adult in good health.

The genes are TRBV4-1 and TRBJ1-4; D is undetermined. The germline gives CDR1 MGHRA, CDR2 YSYEKL. CDR3 length: 18 residues. Deletions cut 4 bases from V and 7 bases from J, with 25 bases between. The CDR3 nucleotides are TGCGCCAGCAGCCCCGAAATCTCCGGGCCCCCGAGAGGTGAAAAACTGTTTTTT. This codes for CASSPEISGPPRGEKLFF.

The genes are TRBV19 and TRBJ1-5; TRBD1 is a possible D gene (6 bases). This CDR3 comprises 17 residues. CDR1 is LNHDA, CDR2 SQIVND, per germline (reference sequence). Trimming pared 2 bases from V and 0 bases from J, leaving 14 bases between. CDR3 coding DNA: TGTGCCAGTAGTATATCTTCAGGGGATTATAGCAATCAGCCCCAGCATTTT. Encoded protein: CASSISSGDYSNQPQHF. Using reference TRBV19 and TRBJ1-5 for the parts outside the CDR3, the full variable domain is DGGITQSPKYLFRKEGQNVTLSCEQNLNHDAMYWYRQDPGQGLRLIYYSQIVNDFQKGDIAEGYSVSREKKESFPLTVTSAQKNPTAFYLCASSISSGDYSNQPQHFGDGTRLSIL.

The chain is built from TRBV6-5 and TRBJ1-3, with TRBD1 as a possible D gene (5 bases). Germline V gene data show CDR1 as MNHEY and CDR2 as SVGAGI. V lost 4 bases to trimming and J lost 0 bases, with 10 bases between them. CDR3 length equals 15 residues. CDR3 region: CASSWDFSSGNTIYF. DNA for the CDR3: TGTGCCAGCAGTTGGGACTTTAGCTCTGGAAACACCATATATTTT.